This T cell receptor beta chain was sequenced during a study of T cell changes during pregnancy in multiple sclerosis. Germline V gene sequence: CDR1 SGHTA, CDR2 FQGNSA. This CDR3 region has 15 residues. The ends were cut back, 1 base at V and 2 bases at J, with 12 bases in the middle. The repertoire was sequenced with immunoSEQ multiplex PCR; TCRdb's copy has only in-frame clones and lacks some. The sample lists 28,000 or so clones, roughly 89% occurring once. The source was CD4+ T cells from peripheral blood mononuclear cells, collected in the second trimester of pregnancy. The chain employs TRBV7-2 and TRBJ2-7; no firm D call. The clonotype originates from a female donor with multiple sclerosis, enrolled in a pregnancy study. CDR3 residues: CASSLGQSGTYEQYF. CDR3 nucleotides: TGTGCCAGCAGCTTAGGACAATCAGGTACCTACGAGCAGTACTTC. Filled out from reference TRBV7-2 and TRBJ2-7, the complete variable domain reads GAGVSQSPSNKVTEKGKDVELRCDPISGHTALYWYRQSLGQGLEFLIYFQGNSAPDKSGLPSDRFSAERTGGSVSTLTIQRTQQEDSAVYLCASSLGQSGTYEQYFGPGTRLTVT.